A single sample gave rise to the 20 T cell receptor beta chains below, sequenced in a study of T cells in Graves' hyperthyroidism and ophthalmopathy. Authors of the study amplified TCR beta CDR3 regions from RNA transcripts. First-round RT-PCR of the TCR CDR3 relied on the HTBI primer set. TCRdb processed the multiplex PCR reads anew with MiXCR; each CDR3 protein has one entry. This table holds nearly 600,000 distinct CDR3 sequences, approximately 15% found once. The specimen sequenced was blood. These receptors all come from a woman under 30 with Graves' ophthalmopathy.

There are many counts of this clonotype. The V call is TRBV11-3, the J call TRBJ1-1, with a possible D match to TRBD1 (5 bases). This CDR3 is 13 amino acids long. Between the trimmed V and J ends, which lost 3 bases and 4 bases, there was a span of 9 bases. The germline V gene encodes CDR1 SGHNT and CDR2 YENEEA. CDR3 amino acids: CASSFRVGTEAFF. In DNA form, the CDR3 reads TGTGCCAGCAGCTTCAGGGTCGGCACTGAAGCTTTCTTT.

This chain connects TRBV11-2 to TRBJ1-1; perhaps TRBD1 as D (6 bases). The germline CDR1 and CDR2 sequences are SGHAT and FQNNGV. V lost 10 bases and J 1 base, leaving 13 bases between the germline ends. This CDR3 has 13 amino acids. CDR3 sequence: CAISRGGNTEAFF. DNA of the CDR3: TGTGCCATAAGCAGGGGAGGGAACACTGAAGCTTTCTTT.

This clonotype was counted a few times. The chain employs TRBV6-2 or TRBV6-3 and TRBJ1-1; D gene unclear. The CDR3 has 14 residues. Trimming took off 5 bases at V and 7 bases at J, with 17 bases between the two ends. CDR1 and CDR2 from the germline V gene are MNHEY and SVGEGT. The CDR3 region is CASSRVATGYEAFF. CDR3 nucleotide sequence: TGTGCCAGCAGTAGAGTTGCGACGGGGTATGAAGCTTTCTTT.

In this sample, this clonotype turned up many times. The chain combines TRBV27 with TRBJ1-2; 8 nucleotides align to TRBD1. This CDR3 is built from 14 residues. Germline CDR1 and CDR2: MNHEY and SMNVEV (reference sequence). J lost 5 bases, V lost 6 bases, and 8 bases had no gene match. The CDR3 nucleotides are TGTGCCAGCAGCTTAGACAGGGGAGGGTATGGCTACACCTTC. It codes for CASSLDRGGYGYTF.

The gene calls are TRBV7-9 and TRBJ1-2; tentative D call: TRBD1 (6 bases). The germline CDR1 and CDR2 sequences are SEHNR and FQNEAQ (reference sequence). This CDR3 contains 16 residues. Trimming left V 5 bases short and J 4 bases short, with 20 bases between. The CDR3 is CASSPQQGSVTYGYTF. The DNA for the CDR3 is TGTGCCAGCAGCCCGCAACAGGGTTCAGTAACCTATGGCTACACCTTC.

This clonotype was found many times. The chain employs TRBV2 and TRBJ2-2; D not certain. CDR1 and CDR2 (germline): SNHLY, FYNNEI. Trimming took off 0 bases at V and 4 bases at J, with 9 bases between the two ends. The CDR3 sequence is 15 residues long. The DNA for the CDR3 is TGTGCCAGCAGTGAAGCGCTTAGCAGCACCGGGGAGCTGTTTTTT. Encoded protein: CASSEALSSTGELFF.

This clonotype was counted ten times or more. The chain carries TRBV28 and TRBJ2-7; D perhaps matches TRBD1 (5 bases). The germline V gene encodes CDR1 MDHEN and CDR2 SYDVKM. The CDR3 is 12 residues long. The V and J ends lost 5 bases and 4 bases respectively, with 9 bases between them. The CDR3 nucleotides read TGTGCCAGCAGTCAGACAGCGTACGAGCAGTACTTC. Residues: CASSQTAYEQYF.

This clonotype has at least ten counts. The chain is built from TRBV3-1 and TRBJ1-2; TRBD1 matches 11 bases. The CDR3 runs 15 residues. The germline V gene encodes CDR1 LGHDT and CDR2 YNNKEL (reference sequence). The trim removed 4 bases at V and 8 bases at J, leaving 9 bases unmatched. DNA of the CDR3: TGTGCCAGCAGCCCGGGACAGGGGGGAGAGAGCGGCTACACCTTC. Amino acids: CASSPGQGGESGYTF. The full variable domain, rest sourced from reference TRBV3-1 and TRBJ1-2, is DTAVSQTPKYLVTQMGNDKSIKCEQNLGHDTMYWYKQDSKKFLKIMFSYNNKELIINETVPNRFSPKSPDKAHLNLHINSLELGDSAVYFCASSPGQGGESGYTFGSGTRLTVV.

This clonotype was observed many times. The CDR3 sequence is CSARASQGLAVYEQYF. CDR3 bases: TGCAGTGCTAGAGCGTCCCAGGGACTAGCAGTCTACGAGCAGTACTTC. The V and J genes are TRBV20-1 and TRBJ2-7; 9 positions match TRBD2. Germline loops: CDR1 DFQATT, CDR2 SNEGSKA (reference sequence). J lost 3 bases, V lost 1 base, and 10 bases had no gene match. This CDR3 comprises 16 residues.

The gene calls are TRBV12-3 or TRBV12-4 and TRBJ1-1, with 11 bases fitting TRBD1. The CDR3 sequence is 15 residues long. The trim removed 5 bases at V and 5 bases at J, leaving 7 bases unmatched. CDR3 in DNA: TGTGCCAGCAGTCACCCGGGACAGGGGGTAACTGAAGCTTTCTTT. It specifies CASSHPGQGVTEAFF.

The sample holds many counts of this clonotype. The J gene is TRBJ2-1, the V gene TRBV20-1; D is tentatively TRBD1 or TRBD2 (6 bases each). Germline CDR1 reads DFQATT; CDR2 reads SNEGSKA (reference sequence). CDR3 length equals 16 residues. The V and J ends lost 4 bases and 10 bases respectively, with 26 bases between them. The CDR3 sequence is CSAIVGGRGSTNEQFF. The CDR3 DNA reads as TGCAGTGCTATAGTAGGGGGGAGAGGTTCCACAAACGAGCAGTTCTTC.

This clonotype was counted ten times or more. This rearrangement joins TRBV12-3 or TRBV12-4 to TRBJ2-6; TRBD1 is a possible D gene (5 bases). Trimming shortened V by 6 bases and J by 0 bases, and 9 bases separated the two germline ends. This CDR3 region has 15 residues. The CDR3 protein is CASSPDTSGANVLTF. Here the CDR3 DNA reads TGTGCCAGCAGCCCGGACACCTCTGGGGCCAACGTCCTGACTTTC.

V is TRBV20-1 and J is TRBJ1-1; a possible D gene is TRBD1 (5 bases). Trimming took off 1 base at V and 0 bases at J, with 12 bases between the two ends. Germline-derived CDR1 and CDR2 are DFQATT and SNEGSKA (reference sequence). The length of the CDR3 is 15 residues. CDR3 sequence reads: CSARGLGLMNTEAFF. CDR3 DNA: TGCAGTGCTAGAGGGCTGGGACTGATGAACACTGAAGCTTTCTTT.

This clonotype was seen many times. V usage is TRBV19 and J usage is TRBJ2-1, with 9 bases matching TRBD2. The CDR3 consists of 15 residues. CDR1 is LNHDA, CDR2 SQIVND, per germline (reference sequence). V lost 3 bases, J lost 8 bases, and 8 bases stayed unmatched. CDR3 protein: CASSMTREGRDEQFF. In nucleotides, the CDR3 is TGTGCCAGTAGTATGACGCGGGAGGGCCGCGATGAGCAGTTCTTC.

The CDR3 nucleotides are TGTGCCGGACTAGCGGGATACAATGAGCAGTTCTTC. Translated, it gives CAGLAGYNEQFF. The chain couples TRBV30 to TRBJ2-1; TRBD2 agrees at 12 bases. CDR1 and CDR2 from the germline V gene are GTSNPN and SVGIG (reference sequence). With V trimmed by 8 bases and J by 4 bases, 0 bases remained unmatched. The CDR3 runs 12 residues.

This clonotype was picked up many times. The chain recombines TRBV20-1 with TRBJ1-1; D not resolved. The CDR3 contains 14 residues. The germline gives CDR1 DFQATT, CDR2 SNEGSKA (reference sequence). The V end was cut by 2 bases, the J end by 2 bases, with 12 bases between. CDR3 coding DNA: TGCAGTGCTAGACCGACCGGTCTTAACACTGAAGCTTTCTTT. Protein: CSARPTGLNTEAFF.

This chain uses TRBV28 with TRBJ1-4; unclear D gene. V lost 3 bases to trimming and J lost 8 bases, with 13 bases between them. Germline CDR1 MDHEN, CDR2 SYDVKM. This CDR3 region has 14 residues. The CDR3, as DNA: TGTGCCAGCAGTTTCTTCGCTACGGGAGAAAAACTGTTTTTT. Its translation: CASSFFATGEKLFF.

This clonotype was seen a few times. The V call is TRBV27, the J call TRBJ1-5; possible D gene TRBD1, 5 bases. V shed 5 bases and J shed 3 bases, with 14 bases lying between them. CDR3 length equals 15 residues. CDR1 MNHEY and CDR2 SMNVEV come from the germline V gene (reference sequence). The DNA of the CDR3 is TGTGCCAGCAGTACCAACAGGTTGAACAATCAGCCCCAGCATTTT. This translates into CASSTNRLNNQPQHF.

This clonotype was detected many times. The J gene is TRBJ2-3, the V gene TRBV9; 7 nucleotides match TRBD2. In germline, CDR1 is SGDLS, CDR2 YYNGEE. The V segment lost 0 bases and the J segment 5 bases; nucleotides outside the gene matches: 6. There are 15 residues in the CDR3. In nucleotides, the CDR3 is TGTGCCAGCAGCGTAGACGTGGGAGGGATAGATACGCAGTATTTT. Protein: CASSVDVGGIDTQYF. The full variable domain, completed using reference TRBV9 and TRBJ2-3, is DSGVTQTPKHLITATGQRVTLRCSPRSGDLSVYWYQQSLDQGLQFLIQYYNGEERAKGNILERFSAQQFPDLHSELNLSSLELGDSALYFCASSVDVGGIDTQYFGPGTRLTVL.

This clonotype turned up a few times. One base away lies a much larger clone, so this may be a sequencing read error. The chain joins TRBV2 to TRBJ2-5; TRBD2 matches 7 bases. This CDR3 has 17 residues. The V gene end was trimmed by 6 bases and the J gene end by 0 bases; junction bases not matched to a gene: 13. The germline CDR1 and CDR2 sequences are SNHLY and FYNNEI. In DNA, the CDR3 is TGTGCCAGCAGGAACCCTAGGCGGGAGCAGCACCAAGAGACCCAGTACTTC. Translation gives CASRNPRREQHQETQYF.